The entry below gives a single T cell receptor (beta chain) sequence along with its context. The CDR3 has 15 amino acids. V was cut by 6 bases and J by 6 bases, with 15 bases left in between. Germline V CDR1 and CDR2: LNHDA, SQIVND (reference sequence). How the authors handled the data: Using reference gene primer amplification, nucleated cell counts were estimated. The protocol was immunoSEQ multiplex PCR, while the TCRdb copy is restricted to in-frame clones and leaves out a portion. For V, J and clone size, that table is used; D and trimming come from the DNA. The sample records 450,000 to 600,000 clones, around 90% being singletons. These data originate in a study of blood T cell repertoires in COVID-19. Study details: Sample material is recorded as cDNA or gDNA derived from T cells, B-cell-depleted T cells, or PBMCs.

Participant reports of clinical history set cohort assignment. The sample consisted of PBMCs or T cells enriched from blood (not recorded which). The chain joins TRBV19 to TRBJ1-6; D is undetermined. The source is a woman aged 18-29 years who had recovered from COVID-19. The CDR3 loop reads CASRTGSLFNSPLHF. CDR3 sequence (DNA): TGTGCCAGTAGAACCGGGAGTCTTTTTAATTCACCCCTCCACTTT.